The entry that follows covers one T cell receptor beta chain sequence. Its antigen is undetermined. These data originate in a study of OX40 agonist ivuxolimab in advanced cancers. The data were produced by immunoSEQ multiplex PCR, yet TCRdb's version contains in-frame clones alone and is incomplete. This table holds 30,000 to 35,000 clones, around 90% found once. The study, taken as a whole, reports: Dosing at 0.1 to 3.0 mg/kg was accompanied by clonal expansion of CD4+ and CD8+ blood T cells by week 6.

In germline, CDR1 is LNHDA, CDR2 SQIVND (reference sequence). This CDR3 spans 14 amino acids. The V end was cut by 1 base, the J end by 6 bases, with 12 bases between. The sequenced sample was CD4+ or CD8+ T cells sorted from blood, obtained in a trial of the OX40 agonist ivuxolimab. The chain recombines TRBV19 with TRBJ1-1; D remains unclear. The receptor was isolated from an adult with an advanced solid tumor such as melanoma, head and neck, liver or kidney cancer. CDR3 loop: CASSIGSAAPEAFF. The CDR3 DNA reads TGTGCCAGTAGTATAGGGTCTGCGGCGCCTGAAGCTTTCTTT.